This TCR beta chain was sequenced in a study of shared clonotypes between healthy human individuals. This clone was recorded once. Antigen unknown. Between the trimmed V and J ends, which lost 6 bases and 3 bases, there was a span of 16 bases. The CDR3 extends over 15 amino acids. Germline lookup yields CDR1 SGHDT and CDR2 YYEEEE. Overall study results and limits: Rarefaction exposed incomplete sorted-subset sequencing despite large depth.

Some clones are missing from TCRdb's copy, which holds only in-frame ones; the method was immunoSEQ multiplex PCR. Of some 680,000 clones listed, around 78% are singletons. The specimen sequenced was memory CD4+ T cells sorted from blood. Subset in this sample: CD45RA-negative fraction. The rearrangement links TRBV5-6 to TRBJ2-1; the D gene is possibly TRBD2 (6 bases). The clonotype comes from a woman aged 30 to 39 in good health. The CDR3 DNA follows: TGTGCCAGCACCCGCGTTTCTAGCGTCTACAATGAGCAGTTCTTC. As protein: CASTRVSSVYNEQFF.